The 2 T cell receptor beta chains listed next were all sequenced from one sample in a study of type 1 regulatory T cells (dated by TCRdb to the early 2020s). The instrument given in TCRdb is Illumina MiSeq. Clones were called with MiXCR by TCRdb after fastp trimmed the public reads at Q25, and only in-frame beta chains were retained. Rows with a matching CDR3 protein are joined into one entry that keeps the most common DNA and genes. This sample is represented by about 60,000 distinct CDR3 sequences; roughly 60% of them were singletons. The ten top clones hold 1.8% of the sample. For these receptors, no antigen is known. Material for sequencing was cultured non-Tr1 T cells, either the whole culture or a sorted T cell fraction (not recorded which). According to the study, the label for this sample's cell subset or site signals: non-Tr1 population from the T-allo10 product. The receptors here all came from a human donor in good health.

This chain joins TRBV3-1 and TRBJ2-7, with 9 bases matching TRBD2. The V gene's germline CDR1 is LGHDT and CDR2 YNNKEL (reference sequence). This CDR3 comprises 15 residues. V dropped 4 bases and J dropped 5; count of bases not matched to a gene: 9. Here the CDR3 reads CASSLAGGPFNEQYF. Written as DNA, the CDR3 is TGTGCCAGCAGCCTCGCGGGAGGGCCTTTTAACGAGCAGTACTTC.

The rearrangement uses TRBV18 and TRBJ1-2; 9 positions agree with TRBD1. CDR1 KGHSH and CDR2 LQKENI come from the germline V gene. The CDR3 consists of 16 residues. With V trimmed by 2 bases and J by 7 bases, 11 bases remained unmatched. CDR3 loop: CASSPILQGALSGYTF. Here the CDR3 DNA reads TGTGCCAGCTCACCAATTCTACAGGGGGCGCTTTCTGGCTACACCTTC.